These 32 T cell receptor beta chains came from one sample sequenced in a study of OX40 agonist ivuxolimab in advanced cancers. This table comes from immunoSEQ multiplex PCR, and its TCRdb copy is limited to in-frame clones, with some not included. The table includes approximately 62,000 clones, around 92% detected once. The sequences come from CD4+ or CD8+ T cells sorted from blood, collected in a trial of the OX40 agonist ivuxolimab. All receptors come from an adult with an advanced solid tumor such as melanoma, head and neck, liver or kidney cancer.

The chain employs TRBV11-3 and TRBJ1-2, with TRBD1 as a possible D gene (6 bases). The CDR3 is 13 residues long. Germline V gene sequence: CDR1 SGHNT, CDR2 YENEEA. Between the trimmed V and J ends, which lost 4 bases and 7 bases, there was a span of 13 bases. The CDR3 is CASSSRTAPGYTF. CDR3 in DNA: TGTGCCAGCAGCTCCAGGACAGCCCCTGGCTACACCTTC. The full variable domain, rest sourced from reference TRBV11-3 and TRBJ1-2, is EAGVVQSPRYKIIEKKQPVAFWCNPISGHNTLYWYLQNLGQGPELLIRYENEEAVDDSQLPKDRFSAERLKGVDSTLKIQPAELGDSAVYLCASSSRTAPGYTFGSGTRLTVV.

This clone was observed a handful of times. This rearrangement joins TRBV6-1 to TRBJ2-7, with 8 positions matching TRBD1. There are 11 residues in the CDR3. V lost 7 bases and J lost 6; bases outside the gene matches: 2. CDR1 is MNHNS, CDR2 SASEGT, per germline. The DNA for the CDR3 is TGTGCCAGCACAGGGGGCTTCGAGCAGTACTTC. Protein: CASTGGFEQYF.

The genes are TRBV6-5 and TRBJ1-1; D gene unclear. Germline lookup yields CDR1 MNHEY and CDR2 SVGAGI. V was pared by 2 bases and J by 2 bases, with 3 bases between. The CDR3 has 12 amino acids. The CDR3 loop reads CASSYANTEAFF. The CDR3 DNA reads TGTGCCAGCAGTTACGCTAACACTGAAGCTTTCTTT.

The chain couples TRBV27 to TRBJ1-2; weak D call: TRBD1 (5 bases). Between the trimmed V and J ends, which lost 2 bases and 4 bases, there was a span of 8 bases. Looked up from germline, CDR1 is MNHEY and CDR2 is SMNVEV (reference sequence). This CDR3 has 13 amino acids. Here the CDR3 DNA reads TGTGCCAGCAGTTTAGGGGCCCTCTATGGCTACACCTTC. It yields the protein CASSLGALYGYTF.

This clone occurred a few times. The genes are TRBV7-6 and TRBJ2-1; 7 bases line up with TRBD1. This CDR3 contains 15 residues. In germline, CDR1 is SGHVS, CDR2 FNYEAQ. The junction had 20 bases not matched to a gene; V was cut back by 11 bases and J by 10 bases. Here the CDR3 DNA reads TGTGCCGTCTCCTTGCCGGGACCCAAACAGGGGGAGCAGTTCTTC. Translation: CAVSLPGPKQGEQFF.

This sequence joins TRBV14 and TRBJ2-5, with 7 bases matching TRBD2. V lost 3 bases and J lost 6; bases outside the gene matches: 4. This CDR3 region has 13 residues. From germline, CDR1 is SGHDN and CDR2 FVKESK. Here the CDR3 DNA reads TGTGCCAGCAGCCAGCGGGGGATGAAGACCCAGTACTTC. Its protein product is CASSQRGMKTQYF.

The rearrangement uses TRBV4-3 and TRBJ2-1, with TRBD1 as a possible D gene (5 bases). The germline V gene encodes CDR1 LGHNA and CDR2 YSLEER. V lost 4 bases and J lost 9, with 13 bases in between. The CDR3 is 13 amino acids. CDR3 nucleotide sequence: TGCGCCAGCAGCCTTTTAGGGGTAGCTGAGCAGTTCTTC. This encodes CASSLLGVAEQFF.

V and J are TRBV30 and TRBJ2-1, with 16 bases aligning to TRBD2. The V gene end was trimmed by 4 bases and the J gene end by 0 bases; junction bases not matched to a gene: 6. The CDR3 length is 18 residues. CDR1 and CDR2 from the germline V gene are GTSNPN and SVGIG (reference sequence). CDR3 sequence: CAWTGTSGRDNSYNEQFF. CDR3 sequence (DNA): TGTGCCTGGACCGGGACTAGCGGGAGGGATAACTCCTACAATGAGCAGTTCTTC.

J is TRBJ1-1 and V is TRBV10-1; a possible D gene is TRBD1 (6 bases). Germline V gene data show CDR1 as WNHNN and CDR2 as SYGVQD (reference sequence). This CDR3 spans 13 amino acids. Trimming stripped 6 bases from V and 4 bases from J, with 12 bases between. As DNA, the CDR3 is TGCGCCAGCAGCGAAGGGGGTGTCACTGAAGCTTTCTTT. It yields the protein CASSEGGVTEAFF.

The V gene is TRBV4-2, the J gene TRBJ2-3, with D perhaps matching TRBD1 (5 bases). The CDR3 totals 15 residues. From germline, CDR1 is LGHNA and CDR2 YNFKEQ. The germline V and J ends were trimmed by 0 bases and 3 bases, with 10 bases remaining between them. CDR3 sequence reads: CASSQDLWTTDTQYF. As DNA, the CDR3 is TGTGCCAGCAGCCAAGATTTGTGGACAACAGATACGCAGTATTTT.

This sequence joins TRBV4-2 and TRBJ1-1, with 10 bases lining up with TRBD1. V lost 0 bases, J lost 7 bases, and 2 bases stayed unmatched. CDR3 size: 14 residues. CDR1 LGHNA and CDR2 YNFKEQ come from the germline V gene. CDR3 nucleotide sequence: TGTGCCAGCAGCCAAGAGGGACAGGGGTATGAAGCTTTCTTT. Translation: CASSQEGQGYEAFF.

The genes are TRBV27 and TRBJ2-7; 7 bases fit TRBD2. CDR3 length equals 12 residues. Germline V lookup: CDR1 MNHEY, CDR2 SMNVEV (reference sequence). V trimming: 5 bases; J trimming: 7 bases; junction bases outside the gene matches: 5. DNA of the CDR3: TGTGCCAGCAGTCCTACCGGGAGGGAGCAGTACTTC. Translation gives CASSPTGREQYF.

The chain carries TRBV29-1 and TRBJ2-5; no definite D call. V lost 7 bases and J 5 bases, leaving 8 bases between the germline ends. The germline CDR1 and CDR2 sequences are SQVTM and ANQGSEA. CDR3 length: 10 amino acids. CDR3: CSAQRETQYF. Written as DNA, the CDR3 is TGCAGCGCCCAGCGCGAGACCCAGTACTTC.

The chain recombines TRBV4-1 with TRBJ2-1; possibly TRBD1 or TRBD2 for D (5 bases each). CDR1 is MGHRA, CDR2 YSYEKL, per germline. The CDR3 consists of 13 residues. V lost 5 bases to trimming and J lost 7 bases, with 12 bases between them. CDR3 nucleotides: TGCGCCAGCAGCACTGAGGGGTGGAATGAGCAGTTCTTC. It specifies CASSTEGWNEQFF.

This clone appeared a few times. V usage is TRBV28 and J usage is TRBJ2-7; 11 positions agree with TRBD2. Per germline, CDR1 MDHEN and CDR2 SYDVKM. Trimming cost V 3 bases and J 4 bases; bases outside gene matches: 5. This CDR3 has 15 amino acids. As DNA, the CDR3 is TGTGCCAGCAGTTTGGTCCTAGCGGGAGGATACGAGCAGTACTTC. Its translation: CASSLVLAGGYEQYF.

J is TRBJ2-1 and V is TRBV9; no firm D call. The germline CDR1 and CDR2 sequences are SGDLS and YYNGEE. Trimming stripped 0 bases from V and 6 bases from J, with 4 bases between. The CDR3 length is 12 residues. CDR3 residues: CASSVDSNEQFF. DNA for the CDR3: TGTGCCAGCAGCGTAGACAGCAATGAGCAGTTCTTC. Full variable domain (rest looked up from reference TRBV9 and TRBJ2-1): DSGVTQTPKHLITATGQRVTLRCSPRSGDLSVYWYQQSLDQGLQFLIQYYNGEERAKGNILERFSAQQFPDLHSELNLSSLELGDSALYFCASSVDSNEQFFGPGTRLTVL.

This clone has just one count. This chain links TRBV10-3 with TRBJ2-7, with a tentative D call TRBD1 (6 bases). The CDR3 is 12 residues long. Trimming shortened V by 7 bases and J by 6 bases, and 13 bases separated the two germline ends. The germline gives CDR1 ENHRY, CDR2 SYGVKD. The CDR3 DNA sequence: TGTGCCATCACTACAGGGATTGCCGAGCAGTACTTC. It yields the protein CAITTGIAEQYF.

The gene calls are TRBV7-9 and TRBJ1-3; D might be TRBD1 (5 bases). CDR1 and CDR2 from the germline V gene are SEHNR and FQNEAQ (reference sequence). The V gene lost 5 bases and the J gene lost 0 bases, with 11 bases spanning the gap. The CDR3 contains 15 residues. CDR3 sequence: CASSLGPYSGNTIYF. CDR3 bases: TGTGCCAGCAGCCTGGGGCCCTACTCTGGAAACACCATATATTTT.

The gene calls are TRBV6-1 and TRBJ2-1; D may be TRBD2 (6 bases). The CDR3 sequence is 14 residues long. Germline loops: CDR1 MNHNS, CDR2 SASEGT. V gave up 1 base and J gave up 5 bases, with 9 bases separating them. This CDR3 reads CASSEEIADNEQFF. The CDR3 nucleotides read TGTGCCAGCAGTGAAGAAATAGCGGACAATGAGCAGTTCTTC.

This chain joins TRBV4-1 and TRBJ2-5; D gene uncertain. The better agreement between TRBJ2-7 and the DNA end casts doubt on the J call. Germline lookup yields CDR1 MGHRA and CDR2 YSYEKL. The CDR3 runs to 11 residues. The CDR3 sequence: CASSQEYEQYF. CDR3 in DNA: TGCGCCAGCAGCCAAGAGTACGAGCAGTACTTC.

V is TRBV9 and J is TRBJ2-3, with D unresolved. The CDR3 sequence is 12 residues long. Trimming cost V 0 bases and J 6 bases, with 5 bases left between them. CDR1 and CDR2 (germline): SGDLS, YYNGEE. In nucleotides, the CDR3 is TGTGCCAGCAGCGTAGGATACGATACGCAGTATTTT. It yields the protein CASSVGYDTQYF.

The chain links TRBV29-1 to TRBJ1-1, with D tentatively TRBD1 (6 bases). V lost 7 bases and J 4 bases, leaving 13 bases between the germline ends. There are 12 residues in the CDR3. CDR1 and CDR2 from the germline V gene are SQVTM and ANQGSEA. CDR3 amino acids: CSALGGGTEAFF. The CDR3 region has the DNA TGCAGCGCCCTAGGGGGAGGCACTGAAGCTTTCTTT.

This clone was seen a single time. V and J are TRBV5-1 and TRBJ1-2; a possible D gene is TRBD1 (5 bases). Per the germline V gene, CDR1 is SGHRS and CDR2 is YFSETQ. V lost 4 bases to trimming and J lost 5 bases, with 15 bases between them. This CDR3 comprises 14 residues. The CDR3 DNA follows: TGCGCCAGCAGCCCTGGTCAGGGTCCTTATGGCTACACCTTC. It translates to CASSPGQGPYGYTF.

The J gene is TRBJ2-1, the V gene TRBV4-2; 15 nucleotides align to TRBD2. This CDR3 comprises 18 residues. Germline loops: CDR1 LGHNA, CDR2 YNFKEQ. The V gene end was trimmed by 0 bases and the J gene end by 7 bases; junction bases not matched to a gene: 7. As DNA, the CDR3 is TGTGCCAGCAGCCAAGATCATATAGGGACTAGCGGGGGGAATGAGCAGTTCTTC. It translates to CASSQDHIGTSGGNEQFF.

This chain connects TRBV5-6 to TRBJ2-7; the D gene is possibly TRBD2 (5 bases). Trimming left V 4 bases short and J 0 bases short, with 11 bases between. The CDR3 contains 14 residues. Per the germline V gene, CDR1 is SGHDT and CDR2 is YYEEEE. DNA for the CDR3: TGTGCCAGCAGCCCACCGGGGAACTCCTACGAGCAGTACTTC. It specifies CASSPPGNSYEQYF.

The chain uses TRBV5-1 and TRBJ2-7, with D maybe TRBD1 (6 bases). The CDR3 runs 14 residues. V lost 4 bases, J lost 4 bases, and 15 bases lay in between. The germline gives CDR1 SGHRS, CDR2 YFSETQ. In nucleotides, the CDR3 is TGCGCCAGCAGCCCCGAGGGGACACTGTACGAGCAGTACTTC. Amino acids: CASSPEGTLYEQYF.

The chain recombines TRBV25-1 with TRBJ1-1; TRBD1 might be the D (5 bases). The CDR3 consists of 12 residues. V shed 3 bases and J shed 5 bases, with 7 bases lying between them. The germline CDR1 and CDR2 sequences are MGHDK and SYGVNS. CDR3 residues: CASSERGTEAFF. The CDR3 DNA reads as TGTGCCAGCAGTGAGAGGGGTACTGAAGCTTTCTTT.

As to this clone: Additional DNA sequences in this sample encode the identical CDR3. This chain links TRBV9 with TRBJ1-1, with a possible D match to TRBD1 (5 bases). CDR1 is SGDLS and CDR2 is YYNGEE in the germline V gene. V lost 0 bases and J 3 bases, leaving 9 bases between the germline ends. The CDR3 length is 14 residues. The CDR3 DNA reads as TGTGCCAGCAGCGTAGGGGGCGGATACACTGAAGCTTTCTTT. As protein: CASSVGGGYTEAFF.

The rearrangement joins TRBV9 to TRBJ2-1; TRBD1 might be the D (5 bases). This CDR3 contains 15 residues. Per the germline V gene, CDR1 is SGDLS and CDR2 is YYNGEE. V was clipped by 4 bases and J by 4 bases, with 15 bases between them. CDR3 DNA: TGTGCCAGCAGCCCTGGAAAGGGGTCATACAATGAGCAGTTCTTC. This codes for CASSPGKGSYNEQFF.

The chain recombines TRBV6-5 with TRBJ1-1, with a weak D call TRBD1 (5 bases). CDR3 length: 12 residues. Germline values: CDR1 MNHEY, CDR2 SVGAGI. V was cut by 5 bases and J by 7 bases, with 11 bases left in between. CDR3 DNA sequence: TGTGCCAGCAGTACTCCCGGGGGTGAAGCTTTCTTT. This codes for CASSTPGGEAFF.

The genes are TRBV27 and TRBJ1-2; D is unresolved. The CDR3 has 11 residues. Germline values: CDR1 MNHEY, CDR2 SMNVEV (reference sequence). With 7 bases removed from V and 4 bases from J, the gap between germline ends came to 7 bases. CDR3 loop: CASKSIYGYTF. DNA of the CDR3: TGTGCCAGCAAAAGTATCTATGGCTACACCTTC.

The chain is built from TRBV6-5 and TRBJ1-1, with TRBD1 matching over 8 bases. Germline-derived CDR1 and CDR2 are MNHEY and SVGAGI. CDR3 length: 14 amino acids. The junction had 7 bases not matched to a gene; V was cut back by 4 bases and J by 6 bases. The CDR3 DNA is TGTGCCAGCAGTTCCCAGGGGGCTGGAGCTGAAGCTTTCTTT. It specifies CASSSQGAGAEAFF.